A single sample is the source of the 24 T cell receptor beta chains below, sequenced in a study of CD8+CD57+ T cells in acquired aplastic anemia. Flow cytometry had shown expanded CD8+CD57+ cells in the patients chosen for sequencing. The TCR beta profiling, which covered VDJ combination and CDR3 sequence, was carried out using genomic DNA as the template. One entry per CDR3 protein, called by TCRdb with MiXCR from the reads. The data contain 200,000 to 250,000 distinct CDR3 sequences, roughly half of them singletons. Sequencing was performed on sorted CD4+, CD8+, or CD8+CD57+ T cells (not recorded which) from PBMCs. The receptors were sampled from a human donor with aplastic anemia.

In this sample, this clonotype turned up many times. This chain joins TRBV7-2 and TRBJ1-2; 8 nucleotides agree with TRBD1. CDR3 length: 15 residues. Trimming at V came to 5 bases and at J to 0 bases, leaving 5 bases not matched to a gene. Germline-derived CDR1 and CDR2 are SGHTA and FQGNSA. CDR3 DNA: TGTGCCAGCAGCACCTCACAGGGGGCTAACTATGGCTACACCTTC. This encodes CASSTSQGANYGYTF.

This clonotype showed up many times. This chain's CDR3 is CATSRGVRADEQYF. The CDR3 DNA reads as TGTGCCACCAGCAGAGGAGTGAGGGCGGACGAGCAGTACTTC. V is TRBV15 and J is TRBJ2-7; D might be TRBD2 (5 bases). Trimming removed 1 base from V and 5 bases from J, with 12 bases in between. From germline, CDR1 is LNHNV and CDR2 YYDKDF (reference sequence). This CDR3 comprises 14 residues. The whole variable domain, remainder taken from reference TRBV15 and TRBJ2-7, is DAMVIQNPRYQVTQFGKPVTLSCSQTLNHNVMYWYQQKSSQAPKLLFHYYDKDFNNEADTPDNFQSRRPNTSFCFLDIRSPGLGDTAMYLCATSRGVRADEQYFGPGTRLTVT.

This clonotype was counted a single time. Compared with germline, one end of the junction differs, possibly owing to a read error. CDR3 DNA sequence: TGTGCCATACAAACGACTAGCGGACGCACAGATACGCAGTATTTT. Translated, it gives CAIQTTSGRTDTQYF. The chain employs TRBV10-1 and TRBJ2-3; 9 bases line up with TRBD2. Germline V gene sequence: CDR1 WNHNN, CDR2 SYGVQD (reference sequence). This CDR3 region has 15 residues.

This chain joins TRBV7-2 and TRBJ2-7, with 9 bases matching TRBD2. Germline V gene lookup returns CDR1 SGHTA and CDR2 FQGNSA. This CDR3 comprises 15 residues. V was clipped by 3 bases and J by 2 bases; unmatched bases: 5. The CDR3: CASSFQRGAPYEQYF. The CDR3 bases are TGTGCCAGCAGCTTTCAGCGGGGGGCCCCCTACGAGCAGTACTTC.

At least ten counts were recorded for this clonotype. This chain links TRBV16 with TRBJ2-3; 15 positions match TRBD2. The ends lost 0 bases at V and 3 bases at J; junction bases unmatched: 7. This CDR3 has 19 residues. Per the germline V gene, CDR1 is KGHSY and CDR2 is FQNENV. The CDR3 coding sequence is TGTGCCAGCAGCCAATCGGCGCCTGGGACTAGCGGGGGGACAGATACGCAGTATTTT. Translated: CASSQSAPGTSGGTDTQYF. Filled out from reference TRBV16 and TRBJ2-3, the complete variable domain reads GEEVAQTPKHLVRGEGQKAKLYCAPIKGHSYVFWYQQVLKNEFKFLISFQNENVFDETGMPKERFSAKCLPNSPCSLEIQATKLEDSAVYFCASSQSAPGTSGGTDTQYFGPGTRLTVL.

Comments on this clonotype: One end of the junction fails to match germline, which may point to a read error. J is TRBJ1-1 and V is TRBV5-1, with no clear D. The germline V gene has CDR1 SGHRS and CDR2 YFSETQ. The CDR3 sequence is 12 residues long. CDR3 in DNA: TGTGCCTGGACCCCGGGGATGGGTGAAGCTTTCTTT. This translates into CAWTPGMGEAFF.

V and J are TRBV19 and TRBJ2-2; 9 nucleotides align to TRBD1. J was trimmed by 5 bases and V by 8 bases; bases with no gene match: 3. CDR1 LNHDA and CDR2 SQIVND come from the germline V gene (reference sequence). CDR3 length: 13 residues. CDR3 sequence reads: CASRTGETGELFF. The CDR3 DNA reads TGTGCCAGTCGGACAGGGGAGACCGGGGAGCTGTTTTTT.

Many counts were recorded for this clonotype. V gene TRBV4-1 combines with J gene TRBJ2-3, with a tentative D call TRBD2 (6 bases). The CDR3 contains 15 residues. Germline V gene data show CDR1 as MGHRA and CDR2 as YSYEKL. Trimming shortened V by 5 bases and J by 2 bases, and 14 bases separated the two germline ends. The CDR3 DNA sequence: TGCGCCAGCAGCAGTTTCTGGGGGGACACAGATACGCAGTATTTT. As protein: CASSSFWGDTDTQYF.

The chain is built from TRBV25-1 and TRBJ2-7; maybe TRBD2 (6 bases). Trimming cost V 6 bases and J 1 base, with 19 bases left between them. Germline V gene data show CDR1 as MGHDK and CDR2 as SYGVNS. This CDR3 is 16 amino acids long. CDR3 nucleotides: TGTGCCAGCAGCCGCGAAGCTGCGGGGCCATCCTACGAGCAGTACTTC. Translation gives CASSREAAGPSYEQYF.

This clonotype was seen repeatedly, ten times or more. J is TRBJ2-7 and V is TRBV5-1; TRBD1 aligns across 10 bases. The junction had 9 bases not matched to a gene; V was cut back by 4 bases and J by 5 bases. Germline V gene lookup returns CDR1 SGHRS and CDR2 YFSETQ. The CDR3 totals 15 residues. CDR3 bases: TGCGCCAGCAGCGATAGGACAGGGGGACGGAACGAGCAGTACTTC. It encodes CASSDRTGGRNEQYF.

The CDR3 sequence: CASSYLDRNKNIQYF. CDR3 DNA: TGTGCCAGCAGTTACCTTGACCGTAACAAAAACATTCAGTACTTC. V usage is TRBV3-1 and J usage is TRBJ2-4; no firm D call. This CDR3 has 15 amino acids. V lost 6 bases and J lost 3, with 15 bases in between. Germline V gene lookup returns CDR1 LGHDT and CDR2 YNNKEL (reference sequence).

This clonotype was counted only a few times. The chain links TRBV20-1 to TRBJ2-7; 9 bases agree with TRBD1. J lost 5 bases, V lost 6 bases, and 8 bases had no gene match. This CDR3 contains 13 residues. CDR1 and CDR2 from the germline V gene are DFQATT and SNEGSKA (reference sequence). CDR3 sequence: CSALRDRAHEQYF. DNA of the CDR3: TGCAGTGCCTTGCGGGACAGGGCCCACGAGCAGTACTTC.

This chain connects TRBV9 to TRBJ1-2, with D uncertain. Per germline, CDR1 SGDLS and CDR2 YYNGEE. Between the trimmed V and J ends, which lost 4 bases and 8 bases, there was a span of 15 bases. This CDR3 has 13 residues. The CDR3, as DNA: TGTGCCAGCAGCCCGGGGAGTTGGGGAGGCTACACCTTC. Translated, it gives CASSPGSWGGYTF. Supplemented by reference TRBV9 and TRBJ1-2, the full variable domain reads DSGVTQTPKHLITATGQRVTLRCSPRSGDLSVYWYQQSLDQGLQFLIQYYNGEERAKGNILERFSAQQFPDLHSELNLSSLELGDSALYFCASSPGSWGGYTFGSGTRLTVV.

This chain joins TRBV7-9 and TRBJ2-2; no reliable D call. Trimming took off 4 bases at V and 5 bases at J, with 8 bases between the two ends. The length of the CDR3 is 13 residues. Germline V gene lookup returns CDR1 SEHNR and CDR2 FQNEAQ (reference sequence). Here the CDR3 DNA reads TGTGCCAGCAGCTCCCTCTTGACCGGGGAGCTGTTTTTT. This sequence encodes CASSSLLTGELFF.

This clonotype was detected a few times. The J gene is TRBJ2-7, the V gene TRBV27; D remains ambiguous. This CDR3 comprises 13 residues. The ends were cut back, 6 bases at V and 4 bases at J, with 13 bases in the middle. Germline V gives CDR1 MNHEY, CDR2 SMNVEV (reference sequence). Here the CDR3 reads CASRIGPSYEQYF. Here the CDR3 DNA reads TGTGCCAGCAGGATTGGCCCATCGTACGAGCAGTACTTC.

The J gene is TRBJ1-6, the V gene TRBV20-1; a weak D match, TRBD1 (5 bases). Trimming stripped 0 bases from V and 0 bases from J, with 24 bases between. Germline assignment: CDR1 DFQATT and CDR2 SNEGSKA (reference sequence). The CDR3 sequence is 21 residues long. CDR3 loop: CSARDPGVWGTESSYNSPLHF. In nucleotides, the CDR3 is TGCAGTGCTAGAGATCCCGGGGTTTGGGGGACGGAGAGCTCCTATAATTCACCCCTCCACTTT.

This clonotype was observed a single time. This chain joins TRBV5-1 and TRBJ2-2; D is perhaps TRBD1 (6 bases). The ends were cut back, 4 bases at V and 6 bases at J, with 16 bases in the middle. The CDR3 is 15 amino acids. The germline V gene has CDR1 SGHRS and CDR2 YFSETQ. CDR3 nucleotides: TGCGCCAGCAGCCCACTCCGGCCAGGGGCCGGGGAGCTGTTTTTT. It codes for CASSPLRPGAGELFF.

J is TRBJ2-7 and V is TRBV27; D call uncertain. V was trimmed by 1 base and J by 2 bases, leaving 12 bases between them. This CDR3 spans 15 amino acids. Germline CDR1 and CDR2: MNHEY and SMNVEV (reference sequence). The CDR3 DNA sequence: TGTGCCAGCAGTTTATACGGCCAAAGGGCCTACGAGCAGTACTTC. Protein sequence: CASSLYGQRAYEQYF.

This clonotype was observed a handful of times. V gene TRBV28 combines with J gene TRBJ1-1; TRBD1 aligns across 8 bases. Germline V gene lookup returns CDR1 MDHEN and CDR2 SYDVKM. This CDR3 has 14 amino acids. V dropped 4 bases and J dropped 3; count of bases not matched to a gene: 4. For the CDR3, the DNA is TGTGCCAGCAGTTCAGGACAGGGTGACACTGAAGCTTTCTTT. It yields the protein CASSSGQGDTEAFF.

The chain carries TRBV4-3 and TRBJ1-2; a possible D gene is TRBD1 (5 bases). Germline V lookup: CDR1 LGHNA, CDR2 YSLEER. The CDR3 has 14 amino acids. The ends were cut back, 1 base at V and 8 bases at J, with 14 bases in the middle. The CDR3 loop is CASSQVIGDRGYTF. The CDR3 nucleotides read TGCGCCAGCAGCCAAGTCATCGGGGACCGGGGCTACACCTTC.

In its sample, this clonotype was seen a few times. CDR3 residues: CASSQEVTSGSHEQFF. The CDR3 DNA is TGTGCCAGCAGCCAAGAAGTAACTAGCGGGAGCCATGAGCAGTTCTTC. The V and J genes are TRBV4-2 and TRBJ2-1; TRBD2 aligns across 11 bases. Germline V gives CDR1 LGHNA, CDR2 YNFKEQ. Trimming cost V 0 bases and J 8 bases; bases outside gene matches: 6. The CDR3 length is 16 residues.

To note about this clonotype: This may come from a read error, since a much larger clone is one base off. The CDR3 DNA sequence: TGTGCTAGTGGTTCCGGGACAAGCTATGGCTACACCTTC. It encodes CASGSGTSYGYTF. This sequence joins TRBV12-5 and TRBJ1-2, with a possible D match to TRBD1 (6 bases). CDR1 and CDR2 (germline): LGHNT, FRNRAP. Trimming took 4 bases from V and 4 from J, leaving 10 bases between them. This CDR3 is 13 amino acids long.

The sample holds many counts of this clonotype. This chain connects TRBV10-3 to TRBJ1-2, with 7 bases that match TRBD1. The CDR3 consists of 14 residues. Germline V gene lookup returns CDR1 ENHRY and CDR2 SYGVKD. V lost 2 bases to trimming and J lost 4 bases; unmatched junction nucleotides: 4. In DNA form, the CDR3 reads TGTGCCATCAGTGAGGGACAGGCGATCTATGGCTACACCTTC. Translated: CAISEGQAIYGYTF.

The J gene is TRBJ2-3, the V gene TRBV7-2; D not certain. This CDR3 is 16 amino acids long. In germline, CDR1 is SGHTA, CDR2 FQGNSA. V was shortened by 5 bases and J by 3 bases, with 18 bases between the two germline ends. Here the CDR3 DNA reads TGTGCCAGCAGCCCCAATCGGGCCCTTGGTACAGATACGCAGTATTTT. It specifies CASSPNRALGTDTQYF.